This T cell receptor beta chain was sequenced for a study of cytomegalovirus exposure and HLA in healthy donors. Amplification used 60 Vbeta primers and 13 Jbeta primers. Under the authors' procedure: A later analysis tallied 87 million or so unique TCR beta chains, some 10 million of them shared. Only in-frame clones appear in the TCRdb table, and some are missing; sequencing was by immunoSEQ multiplex PCR. V and J calls plus clone size are reproduced from that table; the DNA served to infer D and trimming. The table shows about 110,000 clones, with over 70% occurring only once. Material: PBMCs. The sequence was collected from a male donor in good health and CMV-seropositive.

The CDR3: CASSLLLNREYEQYF. The CDR3 region has the DNA TGTGCCAGCAGCTTATTGTTAAACAGGGAGTACGAGCAGTACTTC. The chain couples TRBV7-2 to TRBJ2-7, with TRBD1 as a possible D gene (6 bases). This CDR3 is 15 amino acids long. Trimming cost V 2 bases and J 4 bases, with 15 bases left between them. Germline CDR1 reads SGHTA; CDR2 reads FQGNSA.